Below, one T cell receptor (beta chain) is given with its context. Its target is not known. Donors were systemically healthy Caucasian individuals from Russia aged about 6 to 90 years. This sample was taken from a study of blood T cells in healthy people across ages. The study, taken as a whole, reports: Older individuals had lower TCR beta diversity per million T cells (the decline was roughly linear). Comparison with aged donors showed that long-lived donors had more naive CD4+ cells and higher diversity.

The second PCR ran roughly 7 to 11 cycles with a sample-barcoded 5' primer and J-beta primers. TCRdb analysed the 5' RACE reads with MiXCR anew, one entry per CDR3 protein. The sample lists about 1,000,000 distinct CDR3 sequences, under 55% occurring once. Unmatched junction bases numbered 20, after V lost 4 bases and J lost 4 bases. The germline V gene encodes CDR1 SGHKS and CDR2 YYEKEE (reference sequence). This CDR3 is 18 amino acids long. The receptor was derived from a woman between 55 and 75 years old in good health. The chain has TRBV5-5 and TRBJ2-7; TRBD2 matches at 7 bases. Source material: blood. In nucleotides, the CDR3 is TGTGCCAGCAGCAGGGGTCCAGTAACGGGCGGGGGAACATACGAGCAGTACTTC. As protein: CASSRGPVTGGGTYEQYF.